The clone carrying this T cell receptor (beta chain) was found once. Its antigen is not known. The same CDR3 also results from other DNA sequences found in this sample. This sample is drawn from a study of cytomegalovirus exposure and HLA in healthy donors. General study findings and limits: The CMV antigen specificity of three CMV-associated chains was confirmed through in vitro analysis. Sequences of the TCR beta chain were said to predict the HLA-A and HLA-B alleles of most subjects accurately.

Trimming stripped 3 bases from V and 2 bases from J, with 14 bases between. In germline, CDR1 is GTSNPN, CDR2 SVGIG (reference sequence). The CDR3 runs 14 residues. Primers for the PCR totalled 60 Vbeta and 13 Jbeta. The repertoire was sequenced with immunoSEQ multiplex PCR; TCRdb's copy has only in-frame clones and lacks some. The table shows about 70,000 clones, with 55% to 75% occurring only once. This rearrangement joins TRBV30 to TRBJ2-7, with D perhaps matching TRBD1 (6 bases). The receptor was isolated from a woman between 25 and 40 years old in good health and CMV-seronegative. The sequencing input was PBMCs. The CDR3: CAWSVGQGPYEQYF. The CDR3 coding sequence is TGTGCCTGGAGCGTCGGGCAGGGGCCCTACGAGCAGTACTTC.